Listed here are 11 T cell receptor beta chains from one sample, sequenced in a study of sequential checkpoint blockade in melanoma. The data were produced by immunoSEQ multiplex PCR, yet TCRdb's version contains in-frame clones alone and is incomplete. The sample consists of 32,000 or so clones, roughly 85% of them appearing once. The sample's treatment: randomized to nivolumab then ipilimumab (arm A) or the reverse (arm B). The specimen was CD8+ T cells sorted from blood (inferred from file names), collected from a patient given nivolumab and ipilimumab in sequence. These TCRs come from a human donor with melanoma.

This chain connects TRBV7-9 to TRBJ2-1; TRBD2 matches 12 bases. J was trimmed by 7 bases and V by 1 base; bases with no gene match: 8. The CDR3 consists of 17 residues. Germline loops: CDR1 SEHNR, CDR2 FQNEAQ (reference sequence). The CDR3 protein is CASSLVEASGRENEQFF. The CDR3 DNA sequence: TGTGCCAGCAGCTTAGTTGAGGCTAGCGGGAGGGAGAATGAGCAGTTCTTC. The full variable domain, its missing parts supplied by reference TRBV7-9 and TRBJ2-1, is DTGVSQNPRHKITKRGQNVTFRCDPISEHNRLYWYRQTLGQGPEFLTYFQNEAQLEKSRLLSDRFSAERPKGSFSTLEIQRTEQGDSAMYLCASSLVEASGRENEQFFGPGTRLTVL.

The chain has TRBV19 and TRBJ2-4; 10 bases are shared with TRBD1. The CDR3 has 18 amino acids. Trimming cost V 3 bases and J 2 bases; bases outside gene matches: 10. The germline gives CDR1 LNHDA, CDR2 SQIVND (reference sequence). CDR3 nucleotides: TGTGCCAGTAGTATGGGACAGGGGCGTCTGAAGTCCAAAAACATTCAGTACTTC. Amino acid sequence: CASSMGQGRLKSKNIQYF.

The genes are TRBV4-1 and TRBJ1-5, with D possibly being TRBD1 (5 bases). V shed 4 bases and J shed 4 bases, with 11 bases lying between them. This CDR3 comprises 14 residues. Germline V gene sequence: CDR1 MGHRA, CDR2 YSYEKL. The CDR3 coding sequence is TGCGCCAGCAGCCTCGGACAAGGTAATCAGCCCCAGCATTTT. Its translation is CASSLGQGNQPQHF.

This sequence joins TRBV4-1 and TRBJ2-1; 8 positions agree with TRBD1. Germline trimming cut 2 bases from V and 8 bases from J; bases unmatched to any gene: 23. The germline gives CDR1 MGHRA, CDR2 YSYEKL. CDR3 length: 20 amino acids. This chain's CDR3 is CASSQLWGLGQVLTEDEQFF. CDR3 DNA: TGCGCCAGCAGCCAACTTTGGGGCTTGGGACAGGTTTTAACTGAAGATGAGCAGTTCTTC.

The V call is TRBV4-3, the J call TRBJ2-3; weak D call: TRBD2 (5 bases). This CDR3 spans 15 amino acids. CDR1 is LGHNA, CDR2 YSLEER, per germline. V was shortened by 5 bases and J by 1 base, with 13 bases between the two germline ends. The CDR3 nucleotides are TGCGCCAGCAGCACGCGGACTGGAGGCACAGATACGCAGTATTTT. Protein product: CASSTRTGGTDTQYF.

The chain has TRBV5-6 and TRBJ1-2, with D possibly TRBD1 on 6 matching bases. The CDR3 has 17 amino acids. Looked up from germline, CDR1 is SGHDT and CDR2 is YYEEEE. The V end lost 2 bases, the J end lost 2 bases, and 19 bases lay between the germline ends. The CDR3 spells CASSLWTASRLNYGYTF. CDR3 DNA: TGTGCCAGCAGCTTATGGACAGCGTCGCGTTTAAACTATGGCTACACCTTC.

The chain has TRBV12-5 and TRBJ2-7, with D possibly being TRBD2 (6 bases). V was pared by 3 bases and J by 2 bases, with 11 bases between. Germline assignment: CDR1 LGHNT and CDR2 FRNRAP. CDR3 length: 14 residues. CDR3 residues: CASGFQGGTYEQYF. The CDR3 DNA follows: TGTGCTAGTGGTTTCCAGGGAGGAACCTACGAGCAGTACTTC. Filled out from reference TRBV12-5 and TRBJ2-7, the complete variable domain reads DARVTQTPRHKVTEMGQEVTMRCQPILGHNTVFWYRQTMMQGLELLAYFRNRAPLDDSGMPKDRFSAEMPDATLATLKIQPSEPRDSAVYFCASGFQGGTYEQYFGPGTRLTVT.

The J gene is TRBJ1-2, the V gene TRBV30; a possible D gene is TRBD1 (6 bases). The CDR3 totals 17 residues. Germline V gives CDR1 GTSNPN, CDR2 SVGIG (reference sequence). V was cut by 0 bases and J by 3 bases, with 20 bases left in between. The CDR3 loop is CAWSVSRGRGVDYGYTF. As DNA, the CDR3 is TGTGCCTGGAGTGTAAGCAGGGGAAGAGGAGTCGACTATGGCTACACCTTC. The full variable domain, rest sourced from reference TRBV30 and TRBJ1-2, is SQTIHQWPATLVQPVGSPLSLECTVEGTSNPNLYWYRQAAGRGLQLLFYSVGIGQISSEVPQNLSASRPQDRQFILSSKKLLLSDSGFYLCAWSVSRGRGVDYGYTFGSGTRLTVV.

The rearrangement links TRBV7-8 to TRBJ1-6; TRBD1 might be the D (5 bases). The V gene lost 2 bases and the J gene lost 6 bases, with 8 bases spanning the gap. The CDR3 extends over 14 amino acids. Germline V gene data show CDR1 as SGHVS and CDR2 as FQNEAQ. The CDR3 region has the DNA TGTGCCAGCAGCTTACGGGGGACTAATTCACCCCTCCACTTT. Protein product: CASSLRGTNSPLHF.

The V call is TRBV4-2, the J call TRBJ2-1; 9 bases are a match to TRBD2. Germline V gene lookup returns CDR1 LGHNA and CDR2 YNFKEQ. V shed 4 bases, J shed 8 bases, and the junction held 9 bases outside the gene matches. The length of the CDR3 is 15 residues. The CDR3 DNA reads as TGTGCCAGCAGCCCCCGAGCGGGGGGCGGAGATGAGCAGTTCTTC. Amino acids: CASSPRAGGGDEQFF.

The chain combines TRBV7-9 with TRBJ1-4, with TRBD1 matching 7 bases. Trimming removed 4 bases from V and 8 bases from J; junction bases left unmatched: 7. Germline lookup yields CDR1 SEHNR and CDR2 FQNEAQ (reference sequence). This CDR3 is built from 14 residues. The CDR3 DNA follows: TGTGCCAGCAGCTCGGACAGGCTGGGCGAAAAACTGTTTTTT. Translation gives CASSSDRLGEKLFF.